What follows describes a single T cell receptor (beta chain). This sample stems from a study of blood T cells in healthy people across ages. Study details: With template switching, about one barcoded beta molecule was captured per two T cells.

The CDR3 runs 14 residues. From germline, CDR1 is DFQATT and CDR2 SNEGSKA (reference sequence). The use of a sample-barcoded 5' primer and a J-beta primer mix characterized a second PCR of about 7 to 12 cycles. Each of the cDNA molecules was tagged by a template-switch adaptor with 12 random nucleotides. Via MiXCR, TCRdb re-called the 5' RACE reads, giving one row per CDR3 protein. The table has hundreds of thousands of distinct CDR3 sequences, 40% to 50% seen once. The specimen was blood. This clonotype was sampled from a man older than 75 in good health. The rearrangement links TRBV20-1 to TRBJ2-2; D is unresolved. CDR3 protein: CSAYRTPNTGELFF. CDR3 bases: TGCAGCGCATATAGGACCCCGAACACCGGGGAGCTGTTTTTT.